What follows are 23 T cell receptor beta chains derived from one specimen sequenced in a study of early T cells in non-severe SARS-CoV-2 infection. Using its own MiXCR run on the 5' RACE reads, TCRdb lists one record per CDR3 protein. The sample shows 55,000 to 80,000 distinct CDR3 sequences, around an eighth of them seen only once. This specimen was whole blood, taken at baseline. The receptors originated from an adult who was a healthcare worker with PCR-confirmed SARS-CoV-2 infection or an uninfected control (not recorded which).

The genes are TRBV12-3 or TRBV12-4 and TRBJ1-3; D may be TRBD1 (6 bases). V lost 5 bases, J lost 3 bases, and 11 bases lay in between. The CDR3 loop spans 14 amino acids. CDR3 in DNA: TGTGCCAGCAGTACAGGGTTTGGTGGAAACACCATATATTTT. Its protein is CASSTGFGGNTIYF.

This clonotype was picked up a small number of times. The chain has TRBV19 and TRBJ1-5; D gene unclear. Germline values: CDR1 LNHDA, CDR2 SQIVND (reference sequence). V dropped 4 bases and J dropped 7 bases, with 11 bases sitting between them. CDR3 length: 13 residues. CDR3 sequence reads: CASSKPPSQPQHF. In DNA form, the CDR3 reads TGTGCCAGTAGTAAACCGCCGAGCCAGCCCCAGCATTTT.

At least ten counts were recorded for this clonotype. V usage is TRBV2 and J usage is TRBJ2-1; D is perhaps TRBD1 (7 bases). Germline V gene sequence: CDR1 SNHLY, CDR2 FYNNEI. This CDR3 comprises 16 residues. V lost 3 bases and J 3 bases, leaving 15 bases between the germline ends. CDR3 DNA: TGTGCCAGCAGTGAGACATCAGGGGGGTACTACAATGAGCAGTTCTTC. Translated, it gives CASSETSGGYYNEQFF.

The V gene is TRBV20-1, the J gene TRBJ2-1, with 12 nucleotides matching TRBD2. The V gene's germline CDR1 is DFQATT and CDR2 SNEGSKA (reference sequence). The CDR3 consists of 16 residues. The J segment lost 8 bases and the V segment lost 3 bases, leaving 11 bases of the junction unmatched. CDR3 residues: CSASPYLAGGPDEQFF. CDR3 coding DNA: TGCAGTGCTAGTCCCTATCTAGCGGGAGGGCCAGATGAGCAGTTCTTC.

A few counts support this clonotype. The V and J genes are TRBV28 and TRBJ2-3; maybe TRBD2 (6 bases). CDR1 and CDR2 from the germline V gene are MDHEN and SYDVKM. Trimming stripped 7 bases from V and 5 bases from J, with 13 bases between. This CDR3 has 13 residues. CDR3 bases: TGTGCCAGCACCCCCTTCGGGGGAGATACGCAGTATTTT. Translation: CASTPFGGDTQYF.

The V call is TRBV13, the J call TRBJ1-5; TRBD1 might be the D (5 bases). The CDR3 is 14 amino acids. Germline CDR1 reads PRHDT; CDR2 reads FYEKMQ (reference sequence). Trimming cost V 4 bases and J 2 bases, with 9 bases left between them. CDR3 nucleotides: TGTGCCAGCAGCTCAGGGACCGGCAATCAGCCCCAGCATTTT. It codes for CASSSGTGNQPQHF.

The rearrangement uses TRBV11-2 and TRBJ2-1, with TRBD2 matching over 11 bases. From germline, CDR1 is SGHAT and CDR2 FQNNGV. V was clipped by 1 base and J by 6 bases; unmatched bases: 8. The CDR3 covers 17 residues. The CDR3 sequence is CASSLGRGTSGPNEQFF. The CDR3 DNA reads TGTGCCAGCAGCTTAGGGCGAGGGACTAGCGGACCCAATGAGCAGTTCTTC.

This clonotype was seen only a few times. The rearrangement joins TRBV20-1 to TRBJ2-7; D is ambiguous. The germline gives CDR1 DFQATT, CDR2 SNEGSKA (reference sequence). The CDR3 covers 12 residues. Between the trimmed V and J ends, which lost 0 bases and 8 bases, there was a span of 11 bases. This chain's CDR3 is CSARDIMGKQYF. CDR3 sequence (DNA): TGCAGTGCTAGAGACATCATGGGGAAGCAGTACTTC.

This clonotype was picked up many times. This chain uses TRBV4-2 with TRBJ2-7, with 7 bases matching TRBD1. This CDR3 comprises 15 residues. Germline lookup yields CDR1 LGHNA and CDR2 YNFKEQ. With 1 base clipped from V and 5 bases from J, the junction kept 8 bases outside the gene matches. This CDR3 is CASSQVSTGEHEQYF. The CDR3 DNA sequence: TGTGCCAGCAGCCAAGTGTCCACAGGGGAGCACGAGCAGTACTTC.

The sample holds a few counts of this clonotype. In nucleotides, the CDR3 is TGTGCCAGCAGCCCCCGGTTCGGTTGGGCTAGCGGGGGCCTAGAGGGGGATACGCAGTATTTT. It yields the protein CASSPRFGWASGGLEGDTQYF. The J gene is TRBJ2-3, the V gene TRBV9, with 10 nucleotides matching TRBD2. V shed 4 bases, J shed 6 bases, and the junction held 26 bases outside the gene matches. There are 21 residues in the CDR3. Germline assignment: CDR1 SGDLS and CDR2 YYNGEE.

This clonotype was seen only a few times. The chain couples TRBV18 to TRBJ1-1, with TRBD1 matching 7 bases. The CDR3 has 14 amino acids. The germline V gene encodes CDR1 KGHSH and CDR2 LQKENI. V trimming: 3 bases; J trimming: 5 bases; junction bases outside the gene matches: 6. The chain's CDR3 is CASSPIQGRTEAFF. Written as DNA, the CDR3 is TGTGCCAGCTCACCGATACAGGGGAGGACTGAAGCTTTCTTT.

This clonotype was counted a few times. This chain connects TRBV6-5 to TRBJ1-1; 8 nucleotides agree with TRBD1. V gave up 9 bases and J gave up 5 bases; unmatched junction bases: 11. CDR1 MNHEY and CDR2 SVGAGI come from the germline V gene. The CDR3 spans 14 residues. CDR3 protein: CASQVQGGYTEAFF. CDR3 sequence (DNA): TGTGCCAGTCAAGTACAGGGGGGGTATACTGAAGCTTTCTTT.

This clonotype was found a few times. The chain links TRBV28 to TRBJ1-5; TRBD1 might be the D (6 bases). This CDR3 has 16 amino acids. V was clipped by 3 bases and J by 3 bases, with 15 bases between them. The germline V gene encodes CDR1 MDHEN and CDR2 SYDVKM. In DNA form, the CDR3 reads TGTGCCAGCAGTTTTGAACCAGGGGCTAACAATCAGCCCCAGCATTTT. It translates to CASSFEPGANNQPQHF.

The chain combines TRBV30 with TRBJ2-7, with 7 bases aligning to TRBD1. Losses at the gene ends were 3 bases for V and 3 bases for J; bases not matched to a gene: 5. The CDR3 totals 13 residues. Germline assignment: CDR1 GTSNPN and CDR2 SVGIG (reference sequence). The CDR3 DNA is TGTGCCTGGAGCCCGGGACAGATCTACGAGCAGTACTTC. Residues: CAWSPGQIYEQYF.

This clonotype has just a few counts. The gene calls are TRBV20-1 and TRBJ2-1, with no clear D. This CDR3 is built from 11 residues. The V gene lost 5 bases and the J gene lost 5 bases, with 7 bases spanning the gap. CDR1 DFQATT and CDR2 SNEGSKA come from the germline V gene (reference sequence). The CDR3 is CSAYFNNEQFF. The CDR3 region has the DNA TGCAGTGCTTATTTTAACAATGAGCAGTTCTTC.

The V call is TRBV20-1, the J call TRBJ2-3, with D unresolved. This CDR3 comprises 16 residues. Germline CDR1 and CDR2: DFQATT and SNEGSKA (reference sequence). V was cut by 0 bases and J by 4 bases, with 17 bases left in between. CDR3 region: CSARDRGTQRSDTQYF. The DNA for the CDR3 is TGCAGTGCTAGAGATCGTGGCACCCAGAGATCAGATACGCAGTATTTT.

The chain recombines TRBV25-1 with TRBJ2-3; TRBD2 aligns across 9 bases. The V segment lost 1 base and the J segment 6 bases; nucleotides outside the gene matches: 11. The CDR3 runs to 17 residues. The germline V gene encodes CDR1 MGHDK and CDR2 SYGVNS. The CDR3 coding sequence is TGTGCCAGCAGTGAATTAGAGAAAGCGGGAGGAGCGGATACGCAGTATTTT. The encoded protein is CASSELEKAGGADTQYF.

The CDR3 region is CASSLDPGQPSSYNSPLHF. DNA of the CDR3: TGTGCCAGCAGCTTAGATCCGGGACAACCGAGCTCCTATAATTCACCCCTCCACTTT. The chain links TRBV11-2 to TRBJ1-6; D is perhaps TRBD1 (6 bases). Trimming left V 0 bases short and J 0 bases short, with 15 bases between. The V gene's germline CDR1 is SGHAT and CDR2 FQNNGV. The CDR3 is made up of 19 amino acids. The full variable domain, completed using reference TRBV11-2 and TRBJ1-6, is EAGVAQSPRYKIIEKRQSVAFWCNPISGHATLYWYQQILGQGPKLLIQFQNNGVVDDSQLPKDRFSAERLKGVDSTLKIQPAKLEDSAVYLCASSLDPGQPSSYNSPLHFGNGTRLTVT.

In its sample, this clonotype was seen a few times. The V and J genes are TRBV5-1 and TRBJ2-1; 7 bases fit TRBD2. There are 15 residues in the CDR3. V dropped 0 bases and J dropped 5; count of bases not matched to a gene: 5. Per germline, CDR1 SGHRS and CDR2 YFSETQ. Here the CDR3 reads CASSLGLAEDNEQFF. CDR3 nucleotide sequence: TGCGCCAGCAGCTTGGGGCTAGCGGAAGACAATGAGCAGTTCTTC.

The chain uses TRBV27 and TRBJ1-5; D is ambiguous. CDR1 is MNHEY, CDR2 SMNVEV, per germline (reference sequence). Trimming left V 6 bases short and J 6 bases short, with 15 bases between. The CDR3 sequence is 14 residues long. The DNA of the CDR3 is TGTGCCAGCAGCTTTGGAGGGTCCCCTCAGCCCCAGCATTTT. Translated, it gives CASSFGGSPQPQHF.

This clonotype was picked up a small number of times. CDR3 sequence: CASSEQGSVAKNIQYF. The CDR3 region has the DNA TGTGCCAGCAGTGAACAAGGGAGCGTAGCCAAAAACATTCAGTACTTC. The chain combines TRBV6-1 with TRBJ2-4; D is perhaps TRBD2 (5 bases). CDR1 and CDR2 (germline): MNHNS, SASEGT. The V gene lost 2 bases and the J gene lost 0 bases, with 11 bases spanning the gap. There are 16 residues in the CDR3.

This clonotype was recorded a few times. This sequence joins TRBV24-1 and TRBJ2-3; D possibly corresponds to TRBD1 (6 bases). The V and J ends lost 7 bases and 2 bases respectively, with 9 bases between them. Germline V gene lookup returns CDR1 KGHDR and CDR2 SFDVKD. This CDR3 contains 13 residues. CDR3 in amino acids: CATRGDTTDTQYF. For the CDR3, the DNA is TGTGCCACCAGGGGGGACACCACAGATACGCAGTATTTT.

The gene calls are TRBV27 and TRBJ2-3, with unresolved D. Germline V gives CDR1 MNHEY, CDR2 SMNVEV (reference sequence). This CDR3 has 14 residues. The V end lost 6 bases, the J end lost 4 bases, and 14 bases lay between the germline ends. The CDR3 sequence is CASSRHSGSDTQYF. CDR3 DNA sequence: TGTGCCAGCAGCCGCCATTCGGGTTCAGATACGCAGTATTTT.